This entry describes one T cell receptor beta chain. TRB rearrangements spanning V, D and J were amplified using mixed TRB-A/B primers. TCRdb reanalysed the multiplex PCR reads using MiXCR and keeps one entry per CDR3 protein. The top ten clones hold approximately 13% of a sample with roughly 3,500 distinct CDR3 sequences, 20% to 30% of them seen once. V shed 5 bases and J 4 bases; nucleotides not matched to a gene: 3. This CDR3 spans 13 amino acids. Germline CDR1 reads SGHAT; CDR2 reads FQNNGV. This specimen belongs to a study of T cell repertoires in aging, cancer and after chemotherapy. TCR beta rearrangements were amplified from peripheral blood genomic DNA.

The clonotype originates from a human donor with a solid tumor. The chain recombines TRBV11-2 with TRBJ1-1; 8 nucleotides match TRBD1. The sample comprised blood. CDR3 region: CASSRQGSTEAFF. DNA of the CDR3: TGTGCCAGCAGCAGACAGGGGAGCACTGAAGCTTTCTTT.